These 3 T cell receptor beta chains were sequenced from one sample in a study of blood T cell repertoires in COVID-19. Repertoires were generated with immunoSEQ multiplex PCR, while TCRdb's copy carries only in-frame clones and drops some. The profile shows over 200,000 clones, 88% of them singletons. Sequencing was carried out using peripheral blood. These receptors all stem from a middle-aged woman who had recovered from COVID-19.

The V gene is TRBV19, the J gene TRBJ2-7, with 7 positions matching TRBD2. V was pared by 3 bases and J by 6 bases, with 2 bases of the junction left unmatched. The length of the CDR3 is 12 residues. The germline CDR1 and CDR2 sequences are LNHDA and SQIVND (reference sequence). Here the CDR3 reads CASSIRGGEQYF. CDR3 DNA sequence: TGTGCCAGTAGTATTCGCGGGGGCGAGCAGTACTTC. Variable domain in full (rest from reference TRBV19 and TRBJ2-7): DGGITQSPKYLFRKEGQNVTLSCEQNLNHDAMYWYRQDPGQGLRLIYYSQIVNDFQKGDIAEGYSVSREKKESFPLTVTSAQKNPTAFYLCASSIRGGEQYFGPGTRLTVT.

The chain links TRBV7-2 to TRBJ2-1; 7 nucleotides agree with TRBD2. J was trimmed by 6 bases and V by 5 bases; bases with no gene match: 10. The CDR3 has 15 amino acids. CDR1 and CDR2 from the germline V gene are SGHTA and FQGNSA. CDR3 in amino acids: CASSLPGLPSNEQFF. CDR3 in DNA: TGTGCCAGCAGCCTACCGGGACTACCCTCCAATGAGCAGTTCTTC.

The chain links TRBV25-1 to TRBJ2-3; tentative D call: TRBD1 (5 bases). The CDR3 is 14 residues long. V was trimmed by 5 bases and J by 2 bases, leaving 11 bases between them. The germline CDR1 and CDR2 sequences are MGHDK and SYGVNS. CDR3 coding DNA: TGTGCCAGCAGTCCCCGACAGCACACAGATACGCAGTATTTT. Translating gives CASSPRQHTDTQYF.